Following are 24 T cell receptor beta chains from one sample sequenced in a study of technical replicates of blood from a few donors. Sequenced by immunoSEQ multiplex PCR; TCRdb stores in-frame clones only, minus some. Of fewer than 90,000 clones listed, roughly 97% are singletons. Sequenced input: T cells isolated from PBMCs. The receptors originated from a human donor in good health.

The chain links TRBV11-2 to TRBJ2-1, with TRBD2 identical over 8 bases. From germline, CDR1 is SGHAT and CDR2 FQNNGV. Trimming cost V 4 bases and J 6 bases; bases outside gene matches: 8. The CDR3 is 15 amino acids. CDR3 sequence reads: CASSSTNGLANEQFF. CDR3 DNA sequence: TGTGCCAGCAGCTCGACGAACGGACTAGCCAATGAGCAGTTCTTC.

The rearrangement joins TRBV6-1 to TRBJ2-5; unclear D gene. In germline, CDR1 is MNHNS, CDR2 SASEGT. V was cut by 4 bases and J by 2 bases, with 8 bases left in between. The CDR3 spans 13 residues. For the CDR3, the DNA is TGTGCCAGCAGTGTGCCCGGTCAAGAGACCCAGTACTTC. This gives the protein CASSVPGQETQYF.

The genes are TRBV4-1 and TRBJ2-3; 9 bases map to TRBD1. V shed 6 bases, J shed 3 bases, and the junction held 10 bases outside the gene matches. Germline V lookup: CDR1 MGHRA, CDR2 YSYEKL. This CDR3 region has 16 residues. The chain's CDR3 is CASRGGQGARTDTQYF. In DNA, the CDR3 is TGCGCCAGCAGGGGGGGACAGGGCGCGCGAACAGATACGCAGTATTTT.

The J gene is TRBJ2-7, the V gene TRBV10-1, with 8 bases aligning to TRBD1. The CDR3 loop spans 19 amino acids. CDR1 WNHNN and CDR2 SYGVQD come from the germline V gene (reference sequence). V shed 0 bases and J 2 bases; nucleotides not matched to a gene: 15. The CDR3 sequence is CASSESSRPGGLATYEQYF. CDR3 in DNA: TGCGCCAGCAGTGAGTCGAGTCGCCCAGGGGGCTTGGCTACCTACGAGCAGTACTTC.

The chain is built from TRBV29-1 and TRBJ2-3; 7 positions match TRBD1. The CDR3 consists of 15 residues. CDR1 is SQVTM, CDR2 ANQGSEA, per germline. The V gene end was trimmed by 6 bases and the J gene end by 3 bases; junction bases not matched to a gene: 12. CDR3 nucleotide sequence: TGCAGCGTCTGGACAGGCCGGATAGCAACAGATACGCAGTATTTT. The encoded protein is CSVWTGRIATDTQYF.

The chain employs TRBV6-6 and TRBJ2-7; 8 nucleotides match TRBD1. Germline-derived CDR1 and CDR2 are MNHNY and SVGAGI (reference sequence). With 4 bases clipped from V and 5 bases from J, the junction kept 10 bases outside the gene matches. The CDR3 contains 15 residues. The CDR3 spells CASSSIRTGIHEQYF. The CDR3 region has the DNA TGTGCCAGCAGTTCCATCAGGACAGGGATCCACGAGCAGTACTTC.

This chain joins TRBV19 and TRBJ2-7; D may be TRBD2 (6 bases). This CDR3 has 14 amino acids. The germline V and J ends were trimmed by 6 bases and 11 bases, with 23 bases remaining between them. Germline V lookup: CDR1 LNHDA, CDR2 SQIVND (reference sequence). This chain's CDR3 is CASRSPGTASSKYF. DNA of the CDR3: TGTGCCAGTAGGTCCCCTGGGACTGCCTCAAGCAAGTACTTC. Combining the CDR3 with reference TRBV19 and TRBJ2-7 gives the whole variable domain DGGITQSPKYLFRKEGQNVTLSCEQNLNHDAMYWYRQDPGQGLRLIYYSQIVNDFQKGDIAEGYSVSREKKESFPLTVTSAQKNPTAFYLCASRSPGTASSKYFGPGTRLTVT.

This chain links TRBV7-9 with TRBJ1-2; D is perhaps TRBD1 (6 bases). This CDR3 has 14 residues. V lost 1 base, J lost 4 bases, and 10 bases lay in between. From germline, CDR1 is SEHNR and CDR2 FQNEAQ (reference sequence). CDR3: CASSLVQGSYGYTF. The CDR3 nucleotides read TGTGCCAGCAGCTTAGTACAGGGCAGCTATGGCTACACCTTC.

V usage is TRBV5-1 and J usage is TRBJ2-4; D is ambiguous. CDR3 length equals 15 residues. CDR1 and CDR2 (germline): SGHRS, YFSETQ. The V end was cut by 0 bases, the J end by 5 bases, with 12 bases between. This CDR3 reads CASSLALAGQNIQYF. The CDR3 coding sequence is TGCGCCAGCAGCTTGGCGTTAGCCGGTCAAAACATTCAGTACTTC.

This sequence joins TRBV30 and TRBJ2-1; D not resolved. Trimming left V 4 bases short and J 10 bases short, with 14 bases between. This CDR3 spans 12 amino acids. Germline values: CDR1 GTSNPN, CDR2 SVGIG (reference sequence). The CDR3 DNA follows: TGTGCCTGGAATGTGGGTCTAGAAGAGCAGTTCTTC. It specifies CAWNVGLEEQFF.

The V gene is TRBV9, the J gene TRBJ2-1, with TRBD2 matching 7 bases. This CDR3 comprises 17 residues. The J segment lost 6 bases and the V segment lost 4 bases, leaving 16 bases of the junction unmatched. The germline gives CDR1 SGDLS, CDR2 YYNGEE. The CDR3 here is CASSPSTWGGSSNEQFF. DNA of the CDR3: TGTGCCAGCAGCCCCTCAACCTGGGGCGGGAGCAGCAATGAGCAGTTCTTC.

The V gene is TRBV7-9, the J gene TRBJ2-5; 8 bases map to TRBD2. Germline-derived CDR1 and CDR2 are SEHNR and FQNEAQ (reference sequence). Trimming removed 8 bases from V and 7 bases from J; junction bases left unmatched: 15. The CDR3 sequence is 15 residues long. The CDR3 here is CASGPGGGPLRTQYF. DNA for the CDR3: TGTGCCAGCGGTCCCGGCGGGGGGCCCCTCAGGACCCAGTACTTC. Complete variable domain (other parts from reference TRBV7-9 and TRBJ2-5): DTGVSQNPRHKITKRGQNVTFRCDPISEHNRLYWYRQTLGQGPEFLTYFQNEAQLEKSRLLSDRFSAERPKGSFSTLEIQRTEQGDSAMYLCASGPGGGPLRTQYFGPGTRLLVL.

This rearrangement joins TRBV19 to TRBJ1-1; TRBD1 agrees at 10 bases. Germline loops: CDR1 LNHDA, CDR2 SQIVND (reference sequence). Trimming removed 3 bases from V and 8 bases from J; junction bases left unmatched: 3. This CDR3 is 13 amino acids long. CDR3 bases: TGTGCCAGTAGTATTGGGGACAGGGGAGAAGCTTTCTTT. Its protein is CASSIGDRGEAFF.

The chain combines TRBV10-3 with TRBJ1-2; 9 bases match TRBD1. Germline V lookup: CDR1 ENHRY, CDR2 SYGVKD. This CDR3 has 16 residues. Trimming at V came to 4 bases and at J to 8 bases, leaving 14 bases not matched to a gene. The CDR3 reads CAISVLGTGGVWGYTF. The CDR3 bases are TGTGCCATCAGTGTATTGGGAACAGGGGGCGTTTGGGGCTACACCTTC.

The rearrangement joins TRBV6-5 to TRBJ1-1; D might be TRBD1 (6 bases). The length of the CDR3 is 14 residues. Germline V gene lookup returns CDR1 MNHEY and CDR2 SVGAGI. Trimming removed 9 bases at V and 4 bases at J, with 18 bases between. DNA for the CDR3: TGTGCCAGTTCTAACAGGGAAATTGGCACTGAAGCTTTCTTT. Encoded protein: CASSNREIGTEAFF.

The chain joins TRBV19 to TRBJ2-5; 13 positions match TRBD2. V shed 6 bases, J shed 5 bases, and the junction held 15 bases outside the gene matches. The CDR3 consists of 18 residues. CDR1 and CDR2 (germline): LNHDA, SQIVND (reference sequence). The CDR3, as DNA: TGTGCCAGTAGCAGTATAGTTTCGGAGACTAGCGGGAGGGAGACCCAGTACTTC. Translation: CASSSIVSETSGRETQYF.

The rearrangement joins TRBV7-9 to TRBJ2-3; D ambiguous. The CDR3 runs 14 residues. The germline CDR1 and CDR2 sequences are SEHNR and FQNEAQ (reference sequence). V was cut by 1 base and J by 5 bases, with 10 bases left in between. CDR3 DNA sequence: TGTGCCAGCAGCTTAGGGGCACCCGGAGATACGCAGTATTTT. This codes for CASSLGAPGDTQYF. The complete variable domain, with remaining parts taken from reference TRBV7-9 and TRBJ2-3, reads DTGVSQNPRHKITKRGQNVTFRCDPISEHNRLYWYRQTLGQGPEFLTYFQNEAQLEKSRLLSDRFSAERPKGSFSTLEIQRTEQGDSAMYLCASSLGAPGDTQYFGPGTRLTVL.

V usage is TRBV7-9 and J usage is TRBJ1-2; perhaps TRBD1 as D (6 bases). Germline V lookup: CDR1 SEHNR, CDR2 FQNEAQ (reference sequence). V shed 0 bases and J shed 4 bases, with 12 bases lying between them. This CDR3 spans 15 amino acids. The CDR3 region has the DNA TGTGCCAGCAGCTTAGCCCTAACGGACAGCTATGGCTACACCTTC. It translates to CASSLALTDSYGYTF. The full variable domain, its missing parts supplied by reference TRBV7-9 and TRBJ1-2, is DTGVSQNPRHKITKRGQNVTFRCDPISEHNRLYWYRQTLGQGPEFLTYFQNEAQLEKSRLLSDRFSAERPKGSFSTLEIQRTEQGDSAMYLCASSLALTDSYGYTFGSGTRLTVV.

The chain combines TRBV4-2 with TRBJ1-4, with a possible D match to TRBD1 (5 bases). Germline V gene sequence: CDR1 LGHNA, CDR2 YNFKEQ. Trimming shortened V by 1 base and J by 5 bases, and 11 bases separated the two germline ends. The CDR3 runs 15 residues. The CDR3 sequence: CASSQVGGQNEKLFF. The CDR3 DNA reads TGTGCCAGCAGCCAAGTGGGGGGTCAAAATGAAAAACTGTTTTTT.

The V and J genes are TRBV5-1 and TRBJ2-2; perhaps TRBD2 as D (6 bases). Germline CDR1 reads SGHRS; CDR2 reads YFSETQ. CDR3 length: 15 amino acids. The V and J ends lost 2 bases and 4 bases respectively, with 12 bases between them. CDR3 loop: CASSLRRGITGELFF. The CDR3 DNA reads as TGCGCCAGCAGCTTACGGAGGGGCATCACCGGGGAGCTGTTTTTT.

V gene TRBV5-4 combines with J gene TRBJ2-3; 12 bases fit TRBD2. Germline CDR1 is SGHNT and CDR2 is YYREEE (reference sequence). V lost 2 bases and J lost 7; bases outside the gene matches: 5. This CDR3 spans 15 amino acids. The CDR3 coding sequence is TGTGCCAGCAGCTTCACTAGCGGGGGGCCAAATACGCAGTATTTT. This codes for CASSFTSGGPNTQYF.

Note on this clone: Other DNA sequences in the same sample also yield this CDR3. The chain has TRBV7-3 and TRBJ2-1; no clear D. CDR1 is SGHTA, CDR2 FQGTGA, per germline. The CDR3 is 13 residues long. Trimming removed 5 bases at V and 0 bases at J, with 5 bases between. CDR3 DNA: TGTGCCAGCAGCCCCAGCTCCTACAATGAGCAGTTCTTC. Translating gives CASSPSSYNEQFF.

The chain joins TRBV6-5 to TRBJ1-4, with D possibly matching TRBD1 (5 bases). This CDR3 spans 14 amino acids. The V end lost 2 bases, the J end lost 2 bases, and 6 bases lay between the germline ends. Germline V gene lookup returns CDR1 MNHEY and CDR2 SVGAGI. CDR3 in DNA: TGTGCCAGCAGTTACGGGGGGACTAATGAAAAACTGTTTTTT. Translated, it gives CASSYGGTNEKLFF.

The chain links TRBV11-3 to TRBJ2-3, with D possibly TRBD2 on 6 matching bases. Trimming left V 5 bases short and J 0 bases short, with 12 bases between. The CDR3 is 15 amino acids. Germline loops: CDR1 SGHNT, CDR2 YENEEA. CDR3 residues: CASSQDGTSTDTQYF. Written as DNA, the CDR3 is TGTGCCAGCAGCCAGGACGGGACTAGCACAGATACGCAGTATTTT.